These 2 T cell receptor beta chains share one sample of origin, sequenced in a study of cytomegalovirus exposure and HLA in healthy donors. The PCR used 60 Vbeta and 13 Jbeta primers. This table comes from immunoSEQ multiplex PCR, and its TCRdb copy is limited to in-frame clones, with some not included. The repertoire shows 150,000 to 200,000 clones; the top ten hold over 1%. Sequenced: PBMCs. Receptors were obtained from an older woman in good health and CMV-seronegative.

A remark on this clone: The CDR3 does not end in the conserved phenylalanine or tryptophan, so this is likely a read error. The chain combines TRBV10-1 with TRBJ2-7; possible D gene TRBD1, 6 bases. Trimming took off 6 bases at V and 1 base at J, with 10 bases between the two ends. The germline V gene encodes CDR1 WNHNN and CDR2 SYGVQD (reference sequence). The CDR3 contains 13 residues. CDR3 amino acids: CASRPTGSYEQYL. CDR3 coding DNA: TGCGCCAGCAGACCGACAGGATCCTACGAGCAGTACCTC.

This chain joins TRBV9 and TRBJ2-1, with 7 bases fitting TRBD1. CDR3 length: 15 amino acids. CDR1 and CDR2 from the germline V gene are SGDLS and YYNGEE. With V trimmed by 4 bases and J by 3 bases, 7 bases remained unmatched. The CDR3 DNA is TGTGCCAGCAGCACTGTGGGACAGCTCTACAATGAGCAGTTCTTC. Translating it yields CASSTVGQLYNEQFF.